A selection of T cell receptor beta chains follows, all from one sample in a study of blood T cell repertoires in COVID-19. Data came from immunoSEQ multiplex PCR; TCRdb stores just in-frame clones and leaves some out. The table has about 90,000 clones, approximately 91% seen once. The sample taken for sequencing was peripheral blood. The receptor source for this set is an older woman with acute or convalescent COVID-19. CDR3s leave out the opening cysteine and the closing phenylalanine or tryptophan.

CDR3 length: 11; V gene: TRBV28; CDR3 protein: ASSLSQVYGYT
CDR3 length: 13; V gene: TRBV6-1; CDR3 protein: ASSEPGLSGQPQH
CDR3 length: 13; V gene: TRBV28; CDR3 protein: ASSPGGQGTSGYT
CDR3 length: 11; V gene: TRBV7-7; CDR3 protein: ASSLNRGETQY
CDR3 length: 13; V gene: TRBV10-2; CDR3 protein: ASSPIPGSGTEAF
CDR3 length: 13; V gene: TRBV4-2; CDR3 protein: ASSQSSGTPYEQY
CDR3 length: 12; V gene: TRBV7-2; CDR3 protein: ASSKLAGGYEQY
CDR3 length: 12; V gene: TRBV5-4; CDR3 protein: ASSVDRGMEPQH
CDR3 length: 11; V gene: TRBV14; CDR3 protein: ASSLRGTGELF
CDR3 length: 11; V gene: TRBV30; CDR3 protein: AWSPQGAQPQH
CDR3 length: 14; V gene: TRBV5-1; CDR3 protein: ASSLLPGSGSDTQY
CDR3 length: 15; V gene: TRBV4-2; CDR3 protein: ASSKNVRGDLTDTQY
CDR3 length: 12; V gene: TRBV10-3; CDR3 protein: AIRGQGVENIQY
CDR3 length: 12; V gene: TRBV2; CDR3 protein: ASSPRGQSDTQY
CDR3 length: 15; V gene: TRBV6-1; CDR3 protein: ASSETQGAGSNQPQH
CDR3 length: 13; V gene: TRBV4-1; CDR3 protein: ASRQTGGWGETQY